The clone carrying this T cell receptor (beta chain) was seen many times. Its antigen is not known. This sample was included in a study of prognosis after radiotherapy for stage I lung cancer. Background on the study: The study included 13 to 15 patients with newly diagnosed primary stage I lung tumors and several with oligometastatic NSCLC after surgical resection of the primary tumor.

Multiplex PCR in two rounds served to amplify TCR beta CDR3 from genomic DNA. Gene-specific TRBV and TRBJ primers were used in PCR round one. Each CDR3 protein is one row after TCRdb ran MiXCR on the multiplex PCR reads. The profile shows some 34,000 distinct CDR3 sequences, around a third of them singletons. Roughly 6.3 milliliters of peripheral blood were drawn at each of two time points. Findings of the study overall: A drop in unique TCR clone counts was seen after stereotactic body radiation therapy, median 10,088 versus 6,861.

Trimming removed 3 bases from V and 4 bases from J, with 8 bases in between. This CDR3 has 12 amino acids. Germline loops: CDR1 DFQATT, CDR2 SNEGSKA (reference sequence). V usage is TRBV20-1 and J usage is TRBJ2-3; no clear D gene. Sequenced here: PBMCs, sampled before or after stereotactic body radiation therapy (not recorded which). This receptor was obtained from a donor aged 50 or older with non-small cell lung cancer. The CDR3 here is CSARSYADTQYF. As DNA, the CDR3 is TGCAGTGCTAGGTCCTACGCAGATACGCAGTATTTT.